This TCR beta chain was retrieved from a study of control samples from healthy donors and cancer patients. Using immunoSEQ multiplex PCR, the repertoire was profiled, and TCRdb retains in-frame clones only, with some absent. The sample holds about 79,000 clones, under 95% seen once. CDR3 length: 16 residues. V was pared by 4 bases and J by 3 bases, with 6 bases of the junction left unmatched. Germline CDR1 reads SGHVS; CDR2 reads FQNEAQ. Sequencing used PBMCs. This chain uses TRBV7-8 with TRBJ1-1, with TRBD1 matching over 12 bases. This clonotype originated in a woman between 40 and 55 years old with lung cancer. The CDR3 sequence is CASSSGQGAWDTEAFF. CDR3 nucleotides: TGTGCCAGCAGCTCGGGACAGGGGGCTTGGGACACTGAAGCTTTCTTT.